This T cell receptor beta chain derives from a study of blood T cell repertoires in COVID-19. Study-wide background: Sites in the United States, Italy and Spain provided acute and convalescent COVID-19 samples.

Participants classified as exposed had met a COVID-19 case within 2 weeks before study entry. Data came from immunoSEQ multiplex PCR; TCRdb stores just in-frame clones and leaves some out. The table lists about 280,000 clones, approximately 82% of them singletons. Germline V gives CDR1 SGHNT, CDR2 YENEEA. This CDR3 has 13 amino acids. The V end lost 2 bases, the J end lost 9 bases, and 11 bases lay between the germline ends. The chain recombines TRBV11-3 with TRBJ2-1, with a tentative D call TRBD2 (5 bases). The receptor was derived from a man aged 35 to 55 who had been exposed to COVID-19. Sequenced input: PBMCs or T cells enriched from blood (not recorded which). The CDR3 nucleotides are TGTGCCAGCAGCTTATTAGGGAGTGGTGAGCAGTTCTTC. Amino acid sequence: CASSLLGSGEQFF.